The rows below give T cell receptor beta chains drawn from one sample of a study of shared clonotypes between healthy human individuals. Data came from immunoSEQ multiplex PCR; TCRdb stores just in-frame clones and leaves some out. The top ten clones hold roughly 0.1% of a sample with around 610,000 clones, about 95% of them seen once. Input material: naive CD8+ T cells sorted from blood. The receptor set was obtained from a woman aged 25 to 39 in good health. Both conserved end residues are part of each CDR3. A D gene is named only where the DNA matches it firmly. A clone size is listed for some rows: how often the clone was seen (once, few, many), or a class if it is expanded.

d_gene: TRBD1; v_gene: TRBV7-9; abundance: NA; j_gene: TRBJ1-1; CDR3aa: CASSGTGATEAFF; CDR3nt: TGTGCCAGCAGCGGGACAGGGGCCACTGAAGCTTTCTTT
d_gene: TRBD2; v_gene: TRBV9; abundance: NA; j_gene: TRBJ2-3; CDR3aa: CASRGGVAVDTQYF; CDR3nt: TGTGCCAGCCGCGGGGGAGTGGCGGTAGATACGCAGTATTTT
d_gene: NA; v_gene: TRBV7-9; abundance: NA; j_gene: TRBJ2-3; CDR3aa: CASSLVTITSTDTQYF; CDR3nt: TGTGCCAGCAGCTTAGTTACAATCACTAGCACAGATACGCAGTATTTT
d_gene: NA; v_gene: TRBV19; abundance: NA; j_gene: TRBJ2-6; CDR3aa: CASSLRTESSGANVLTF; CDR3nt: TGTGCCAGTAGTCTCAGGACAGAGAGCTCTGGGGCCAACGTCCTGACTTTC
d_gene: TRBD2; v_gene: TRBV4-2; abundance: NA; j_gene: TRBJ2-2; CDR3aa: CASSPRGAGDTGELFF; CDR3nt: TGTGCCAGCAGCCCTCGAGGAGCGGGAGACACCGGGGAGCTGTTTTTT
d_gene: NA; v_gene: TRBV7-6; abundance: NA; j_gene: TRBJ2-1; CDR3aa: CASSLAPWKRSSYNEQFF; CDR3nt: TGTGCCAGCAGCTTAGCCCCCTGGAAGCGGAGCTCCTACAATGAGCAGTTCTTC
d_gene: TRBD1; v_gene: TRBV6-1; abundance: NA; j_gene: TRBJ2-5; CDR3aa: CASIGQGAETQYF; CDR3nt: TGTGCCAGCATCGGACAGGGGGCAGAGACCCAGTACTTC
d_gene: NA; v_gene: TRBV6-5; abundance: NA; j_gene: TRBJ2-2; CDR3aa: CASRQELVNTGELFF; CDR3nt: TGTGCCAGCAGGCAAGAGCTCGTGAACACCGGGGAGCTGTTTTTT
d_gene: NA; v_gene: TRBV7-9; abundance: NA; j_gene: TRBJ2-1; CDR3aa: CASSPKGSNEQFF; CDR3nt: TGTGCCAGCAGCCCCAAGGGGAGCAATGAGCAGTTCTTC
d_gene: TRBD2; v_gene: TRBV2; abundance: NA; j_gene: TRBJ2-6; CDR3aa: CASTRRGEQVLSGANVLTF; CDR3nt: TGTGCCAGCACCCGACGGGGGGAACAGGTCTTATCTGGGGCCAACGTCCTGACTTTC
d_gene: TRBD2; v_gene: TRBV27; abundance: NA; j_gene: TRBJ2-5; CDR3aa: CASSLRLAEETQYF; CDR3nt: TGTGCCAGCAGTTTAAGGCTAGCGGAAGAGACCCAGTACTTC
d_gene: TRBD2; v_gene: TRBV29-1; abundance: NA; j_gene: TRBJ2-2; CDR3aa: CSAHLAVTGELFF; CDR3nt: TGCAGCGCCCACCTAGCGGTTACCGGGGAGCTGTTTTTT
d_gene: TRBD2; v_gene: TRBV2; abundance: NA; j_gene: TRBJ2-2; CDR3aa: CASSEDASGIGTGELFF; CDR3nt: TGTGCCAGCAGTGAAGACGCTAGCGGGATCGGAACCGGGGAGCTGTTTTTT
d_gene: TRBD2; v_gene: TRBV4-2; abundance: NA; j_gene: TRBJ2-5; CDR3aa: CASSQEFFPAGEGETQYF; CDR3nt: TGTGCCAGCAGCCAAGAGTTCTTCCCAGCGGGAGAGGGAGAGACCCAGTACTTC
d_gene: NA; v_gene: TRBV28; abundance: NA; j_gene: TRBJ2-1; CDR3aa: CASSLGSYNEQFF; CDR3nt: TGTGCCAGCAGTCTCGGATCCTACAATGAGCAGTTCTTC
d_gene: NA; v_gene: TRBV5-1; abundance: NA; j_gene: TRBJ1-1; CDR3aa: CASSLAQGNTEAFF; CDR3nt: TGCGCCAGCAGCTTGGCGCAGGGGAACACTGAAGCTTTCTTT
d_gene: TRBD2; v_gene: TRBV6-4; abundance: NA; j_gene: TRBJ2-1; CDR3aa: CASSDSALRGGGYNEQFF; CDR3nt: TGTGCCAGCAGTGACTCGGCACTTCGGGGCGGGGGCTACAATGAGCAGTTCTTC
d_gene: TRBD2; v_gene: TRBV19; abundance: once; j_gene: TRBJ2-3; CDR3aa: CASNELAGLTDTQYF; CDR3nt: TGTGCCAGTAACGAACTAGCGGGGCTCACAGATACGCAGTATTTT
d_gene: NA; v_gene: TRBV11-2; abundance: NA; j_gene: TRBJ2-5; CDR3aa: CASQTGGLPWEETQYF; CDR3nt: TGTGCCAGCCAGACGGGTGGACTCCCCTGGGAAGAGACCCAGTACTTC
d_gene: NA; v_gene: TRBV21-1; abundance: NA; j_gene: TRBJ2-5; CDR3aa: CASSKVPWDRDLETQYF; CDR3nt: TGTGCCAGCAGCAAAGTTCCTTGGGACAGGGATTTGGAGACCCAGTACTTC
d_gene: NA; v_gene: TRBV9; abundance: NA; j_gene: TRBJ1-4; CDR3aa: CASSVANYHNEKLFF; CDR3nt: TGTGCCAGCAGCGTAGCCAATTATCATAATGAAAAACTGTTTTTT
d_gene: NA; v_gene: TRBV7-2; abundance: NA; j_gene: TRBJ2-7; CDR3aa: CASSLGTREYEQYF; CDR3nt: TGTGCCAGCAGCTTAGGGACGCGGGAATACGAGCAGTACTTC
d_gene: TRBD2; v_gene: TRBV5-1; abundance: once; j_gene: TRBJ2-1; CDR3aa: CASSLGGRYNEQFF; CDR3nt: TGCGCCAGCAGCTTAGGCGGGAGGTACAATGAGCAGTTCTTC
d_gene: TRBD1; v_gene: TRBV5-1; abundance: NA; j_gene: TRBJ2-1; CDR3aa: CASSWDRGSLRGSEQFF; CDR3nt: TGCGCCAGCAGCTGGGACAGGGGTAGCCTAAGGGGGAGTGAGCAGTTCTTC
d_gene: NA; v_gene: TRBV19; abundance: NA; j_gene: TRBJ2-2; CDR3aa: CASSPYETGELFF; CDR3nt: TGTGCCAGTAGCCCCTACGAAACCGGGGAGCTGTTTTTT
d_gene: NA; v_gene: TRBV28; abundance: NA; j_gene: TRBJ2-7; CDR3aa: CASSPIGIRIDEQYF; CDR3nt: TGTGCCAGCAGTCCCATAGGGATCAGAATTGACGAGCAGTACTTC
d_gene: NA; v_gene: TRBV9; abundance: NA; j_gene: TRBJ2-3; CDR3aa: CASSDGGQADTQYF; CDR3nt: TGTGCCAGCAGCGACGGGGGTCAGGCAGATACGCAGTATTTT
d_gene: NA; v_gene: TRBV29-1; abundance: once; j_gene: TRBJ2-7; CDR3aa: CSAVSGGTYEQYF; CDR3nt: TGCAGCGCTGTGTCGGGCGGAACCTACGAGCAGTACTTC
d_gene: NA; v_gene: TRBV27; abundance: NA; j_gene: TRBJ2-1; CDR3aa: CASSFTRGNEQFF; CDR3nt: TGTGCCAGCAGTTTCACTAGAGGTAATGAGCAGTTCTTC
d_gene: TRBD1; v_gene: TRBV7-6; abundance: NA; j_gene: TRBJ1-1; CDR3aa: CASSLGTGMNTEAFF; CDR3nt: TGTGCCAGCAGCTTAGGGACAGGGATGAACACTGAAGCTTTCTTT
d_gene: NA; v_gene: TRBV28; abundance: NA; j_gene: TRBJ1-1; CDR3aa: CASSLTGHTEAFF; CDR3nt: TGTGCCAGCAGTTTGACGGGACACACTGAAGCTTTCTTT
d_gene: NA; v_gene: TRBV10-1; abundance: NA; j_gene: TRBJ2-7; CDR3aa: CASSDGPGELYEQYF; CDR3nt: TGCGCCAGCAGTGACGGACCGGGAGAATTGTACGAGCAGTACTTC
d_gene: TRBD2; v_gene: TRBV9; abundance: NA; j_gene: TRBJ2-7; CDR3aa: CASSDGSGVAGGRSYEQYF; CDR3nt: TGTGCCAGCAGCGACGGATCAGGTGTAGCGGGAGGGCGGTCCTACGAGCAGTACTTC
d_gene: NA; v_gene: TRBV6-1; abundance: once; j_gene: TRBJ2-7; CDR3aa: CASSEISYEQYF; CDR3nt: TGTGCCAGCAGTGAAATCTCCTACGAGCAGTACTTC
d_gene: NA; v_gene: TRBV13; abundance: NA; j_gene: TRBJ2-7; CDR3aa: CASSHGAPGVGEQYF; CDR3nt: TGTGCCAGCAGCCACGGGGCCCCGGGGGTTGGCGAGCAGTACTTC
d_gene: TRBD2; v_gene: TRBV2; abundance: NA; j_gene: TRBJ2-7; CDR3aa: CASLGLAGVGEQYF; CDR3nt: TGTGCCAGCCTTGGACTAGCGGGAGTTGGGGAGCAGTACTTC
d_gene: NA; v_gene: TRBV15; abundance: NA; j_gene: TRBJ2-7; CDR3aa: CATSRDLSRDHEQYF; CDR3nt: TGTGCCACCAGCAGAGATTTGTCCAGGGACCACGAGCAGTACTTC
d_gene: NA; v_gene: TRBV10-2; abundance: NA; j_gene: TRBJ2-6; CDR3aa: CASRARRTGANVLTF; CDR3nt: TGCGCCAGCAGGGCCCGGAGAACTGGGGCCAACGTCCTGACTTTC
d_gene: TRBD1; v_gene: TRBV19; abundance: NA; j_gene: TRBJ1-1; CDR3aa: CASLYLAGGDTEAFF; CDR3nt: TGTGCCAGTCTTTATCTCGCAGGGGGAGACACTGAAGCTTTCTTT
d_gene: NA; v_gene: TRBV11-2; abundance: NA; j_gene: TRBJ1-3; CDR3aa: CASSSRDISGNTIYF; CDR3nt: TGTGCCAGCAGCTCCCGGGACATCTCTGGAAACACCATATATTTT